This T cell receptor beta chain is from a study of T cell responses to AZD1222 COVID-19 vaccine. Study conclusions and caveats: Vaccine-associated CD4 TCRs ranged over spike, dominating at 160-218 and 743-854.

The CDR3 sequence is 13 residues long. Between the trimmed V and J ends, which lost 1 base and 2 bases, there was a span of 6 bases. Germline lookup yields CDR1 PRHDT and CDR2 FYEKMQ (reference sequence). Comment on this clone: The target antigen is unknown.

The data were produced by immunoSEQ multiplex PCR, yet TCRdb's version contains in-frame clones alone and is incomplete. Among about 130,000 clones listed, about nine tenths were seen once. This rearrangement joins TRBV13 to TRBJ2-7, with no clear D. The TCR originated in an adult in good health. Source: peripheral blood, taken on day 0 of AZD1222 vaccination. The CDR3 DNA follows: TGTGCCAGCAGCTTAGACAACCCCTACGAGCAGTACTTC. This translates into CASSLDNPYEQYF.